Sequencing of this TCR beta chain was carried out in a study of technical replicates of blood from several donors. Looked up from germline, CDR1 is MNHEY and CDR2 is SVGAGI. Deletions cut 2 bases from V and 5 bases from J, with 10 bases between. The CDR3 extends over 14 amino acids. The assay was immunoSEQ multiplex PCR, and TCRdb's table has in-frame clones only and misses some. The sample includes about 97,000 clones, 95% to 96% of them seen just once. What was sequenced was T cells isolated from PBMCs. The chain employs TRBV6-5 and TRBJ2-1; perhaps TRBD2 as D (6 bases). This clonotype originated in a human donor in good health. The CDR3 coding sequence is TGTGCCAGCAGTTACGGGGGGTATGACAATGAGCAGTTCTTC. This codes for CASSYGGYDNEQFF.